Presented here are 17 T cell receptor beta chains from one specimen sequenced in a study of control samples from healthy donors and cancer patients. The data were produced by immunoSEQ multiplex PCR, yet TCRdb's version contains in-frame clones alone and is incomplete. The top ten clones hold over 1.5% of a sample with roughly 150,000 clones, about 90% of them seen once. Sequencing used blood. Receptor source: a man younger than 30 in good health.

The rearrangement joins TRBV4-1 to TRBJ2-2; TRBD1 aligns across 10 bases. The CDR3 has 15 residues. V lost 4 bases, J lost 3 bases, and 2 bases stayed unmatched. Germline V gives CDR1 MGHRA, CDR2 YSYEKL. CDR3 loop: CASSPGTGDTGELFF. CDR3 sequence (DNA): TGCGCCAGCAGCCCTGGGACAGGGGACACCGGGGAGCTGTTTTTT.

J is TRBJ2-1 and V is TRBV5-1; TRBD2 aligns across 14 bases. The trim removed 3 bases at V and 9 bases at J, leaving 5 bases unmatched. This CDR3 contains 15 residues. From germline, CDR1 is SGHRS and CDR2 YFSETQ. This chain's CDR3 is CASSSGLAGAVEQFF. In DNA form, the CDR3 reads TGCGCCAGCAGCTCGGGACTAGCGGGGGCCGTTGAGCAGTTCTTC.

This chain uses TRBV27 with TRBJ1-1, with 9 nucleotides matching TRBD1. The CDR3 loop spans 16 amino acids. CDR1 is MNHEY and CDR2 is SMNVEV in the germline V gene (reference sequence). Trimming cost V 3 bases and J 4 bases; bases outside gene matches: 9. The CDR3 loop is CASSFEAGQGGTEAFF. In DNA form, the CDR3 reads TGTGCCAGCAGTTTTGAAGCGGGACAGGGTGGCACTGAAGCTTTCTTT.

CDR3 residues: CASSFETGEGEKLFF. CDR3 coding DNA: TGTGCCAGCAGCTTCGAGACAGGGGAGGGTGAAAAACTGTTTTTT. The chain uses TRBV7-2 and TRBJ1-4; 8 bases are a match to TRBD1. Trimming removed 3 bases from V and 7 bases from J; junction bases left unmatched: 7. Germline assignment: CDR1 SGHTA and CDR2 FQGNSA. This CDR3 is built from 15 residues.

This chain uses TRBV7-2 with TRBJ2-3; TRBD2 agrees at 12 bases. This CDR3 region has 16 residues. After removal of 2 bases from V and 6 bases from J, the junction contained 6 bases not matched to a gene. Germline CDR1 reads SGHTA; CDR2 reads FQGNSA. As DNA, the CDR3 is TGTGCCAGCAGCTTACTAGCGGGGGGGCCTGGCGATACGCAGTATTTT. It translates to CASSLLAGGPGDTQYF.

This clone was seen just once. The chain employs TRBV7-9 and TRBJ1-2, with TRBD1 matching over 8 bases. V gave up 5 bases and J gave up 2 bases; unmatched junction bases: 7. This CDR3 has 15 residues. The V gene's germline CDR1 is SEHNR and CDR2 FQNEAQ (reference sequence). This chain's CDR3 is CASSPRTGTNYGYTF. The CDR3 bases are TGTGCCAGCAGCCCAAGGACAGGGACGAACTATGGCTACACCTTC.

The CDR3 region is CASSDLVGLDSGNTIYF. The CDR3 DNA follows: TGTGCCAGCAGTGATCTAGTGGGTTTGGACTCTGGAAACACCATATATTTT. The rearrangement uses TRBV6-1 and TRBJ1-3; D is uncertain. The CDR3 spans 17 residues. Germline V gene sequence: CDR1 MNHNS, CDR2 SASEGT. Trimming cost V 3 bases and J 0 bases, with 15 bases left between them.

The V and J genes are TRBV4-3 and TRBJ1-3, with 7 bases matching TRBD1. J lost 2 bases, V lost 1 base, and 5 bases had no gene match. CDR3 length: 16 amino acids. Per the germline V gene, CDR1 is LGHNA and CDR2 is YSLEER. The CDR3 DNA reads TGCGCCAGCAGCCAAGTACAGGGGCTCGCTGGAAACACCATATATTTT. This codes for CASSQVQGLAGNTIYF.

V gene TRBV4-1 combines with J gene TRBJ2-5, with 13 bases lining up with TRBD2. The germline V gene encodes CDR1 MGHRA and CDR2 YSYEKL. The junction had 12 bases not matched to a gene; V was cut back by 3 bases and J by 5 bases. The CDR3 has 18 amino acids. The CDR3 is CASSHPLAGGEHLETQYF. The CDR3 nucleotides are TGCGCCAGCAGCCATCCACTAGCGGGGGGGGAACATCTGGAGACCCAGTACTTC.

For the CDR3, the DNA is TGTGCCTGGAGTGTACAGATTTTCTACGAGCAGTACTTC. Translating gives CAWSVQIFYEQYF. The chain recombines TRBV30 with TRBJ2-7; D gene uncertain. V dropped 0 bases and J dropped 3 bases, with 9 bases sitting between them. Looked up from germline, CDR1 is GTSNPN and CDR2 is SVGIG (reference sequence). This CDR3 is built from 13 residues.

The V and J genes are TRBV7-9 and TRBJ2-3; TRBD2 matches at 9 bases. The CDR3 contains 16 residues. Germline loops: CDR1 SEHNR, CDR2 FQNEAQ (reference sequence). V shed 4 bases and J 2 bases; nucleotides not matched to a gene: 7. CDR3 loop: CASSSFSGGTTDTQYF. The CDR3 DNA is TGTGCCAGCAGCTCCTTTAGCGGGGGTACCACAGATACGCAGTATTTT. Complete variable domain (other parts from reference TRBV7-9 and TRBJ2-3): DTGVSQNPRHKITKRGQNVTFRCDPISEHNRLYWYRQTLGQGPEFLTYFQNEAQLEKSRLLSDRFSAERPKGSFSTLEIQRTEQGDSAMYLCASSSFSGGTTDTQYFGPGTRLTVL.

The chain employs TRBV3-1 (or the pseudogene TRBV3-2) and TRBJ2-1; 9 positions match TRBD1. The CDR3 covers 18 residues. Germline V gene data show CDR1 as LGHDT and CDR2 as YNNKEL (reference sequence). V trimming: 3 bases; J trimming: 4 bases; junction bases outside the gene matches: 13. CDR3: CASSQSRTGGFPYNEQFF. The CDR3 nucleotides read TGTGCCAGCAGCCAGAGTCGAACAGGGGGCTTTCCATACAATGAGCAGTTCTTC.

The chain has TRBV12-5 and TRBJ1-1; D not certain. This CDR3 has 12 amino acids. V was cut by 1 base and J by 1 base, with 1 base left in between. Germline-derived CDR1 and CDR2 are LGHNT and FRNRAP. This CDR3 is CASGLGNTEAFF. The CDR3 DNA is TGTGCTAGTGGTTTGGGGAACACTGAAGCTTTCTTT.

The chain carries TRBV9 and TRBJ2-6, with unresolved D. V lost 3 bases and J lost 0, with 4 bases in between. Germline CDR1 SGDLS, CDR2 YYNGEE. The CDR3 spans 14 residues. CDR3 amino acids: CASSAASGANVLTF. The CDR3 DNA reads as TGTGCCAGCAGCGCGGCCTCTGGGGCCAACGTCCTGACTTTC.

The chain employs TRBV29-1 and TRBJ2-5; 8 bases fit TRBD2. The CDR3 is 14 amino acids. The germline V gene encodes CDR1 SQVTM and CDR2 ANQGSEA. The ends lost 4 bases at V and 5 bases at J; junction bases unmatched: 9. CDR3 sequence (DNA): TGCAGCGTTGTGCCGGGGGGGGCGTTGGAGACCCAGTACTTC. Encoded protein: CSVVPGGALETQYF.

V and J are TRBV6-4 and TRBJ2-3; 9 bases align to TRBD2. The V gene end was trimmed by 3 bases and the J gene end by 0 bases; junction bases not matched to a gene: 4. Germline assignment: CDR1 MRHNA and CDR2 SNTAGT. CDR3 length: 16 amino acids. CDR3 sequence (DNA): TGTGCCAGCAGTGATTCGGCGGGGGGGAGCACAGATACGCAGTATTTT. Translating gives CASSDSAGGSTDTQYF.

The chain couples TRBV28 to TRBJ2-7, with TRBD1 matching over 9 bases. CDR3 size: 16 residues. In germline, CDR1 is MDHEN, CDR2 SYDVKM. J was trimmed by 3 bases and V by 5 bases; bases with no gene match: 11. The CDR3 region has the DNA TGTGCCAGCAGTACCCCCAGGACAGGGGATGGCTACGAGCAGTACTTC. It specifies CASSTPRTGDGYEQYF.